The 8 T cell receptor beta chains below were found in one sample sequenced in a study of vaccination and CD4 T cells after COVID-19. These receptors' antigens are unknown. The treatment was: roughly 11-day PBMC culture with coronavirus spike peptide pools or control peptides (ViraFEST assay). The Oncomine TCR Beta short-read assay generated sequence data from the DNA of cultured CD4+ T cells. TCRdb redid the calling of the PCR reads with MiXCR, one entry per CDR3 protein. The sample has 20,000 to 25,000 distinct CDR3 sequences, approximately 38% seen once. Source: CD4+ T cells from blood, cultured in vitro, taken before SARS-CoV-2 vaccination. The receptors were gathered from a human donor who had recovered from COVID-19.

There are a few counts of this clonotype. The chain links TRBV15 to TRBJ1-3; D not certain. V lost 1 base and J lost 0, with 1 base in between. Germline assignment: CDR1 LNHNV and CDR2 YYDKDF (reference sequence). The CDR3 has 13 residues. The CDR3 spells CATSRGSGNTIYF. The CDR3 coding sequence is TGTGCCACCAGCAGAGGCTCTGGAAACACCATATATTTT.

The V call is TRBV5-4, the J call TRBJ2-1; 8 nucleotides align to TRBD2. Trimming removed 4 bases from V and 6 bases from J; junction bases left unmatched: 15. The CDR3 totals 17 residues. From germline, CDR1 is SGHNT and CDR2 YYREEE (reference sequence). The CDR3 DNA reads TGTGCCAGCAGCAGGACTTCGGGGATAGCGGGAAGCAATGAGCAGTTCTTC. Translating gives CASSRTSGIAGSNEQFF.

This clonotype was seen more than once but under ten times. The chain combines TRBV2 with TRBJ1-1, with a possible D match to TRBD1 (5 bases). With 4 bases removed from V and 2 bases from J, the gap between germline ends came to 11 bases. This CDR3 has 14 residues. Germline assignment: CDR1 SNHLY and CDR2 FYNNEI. CDR3 nucleotides: TGTGCCAGCAGTGGACAGCGGACTAACACTGAAGCTTTCTTT. This translates into CASSGQRTNTEAFF.

This clonotype occurred a few times. The J gene is TRBJ2-4, the V gene TRBV6-2 or TRBV6-3, with D uncertain. Germline V gives CDR1 MNHEY, CDR2 SVGEGT. Trimming stripped 3 bases from V and 4 bases from J, with 10 bases between. The CDR3 is 14 amino acids. DNA for the CDR3: TGTGCCAGCAGTTATTCCTGGGGTAAAAACATTCAGTACTTC. Protein: CASSYSWGKNIQYF.

In regard to this clonotype: Being one base from a much bigger clone, this may be a read error. The chain couples TRBV27 to TRBJ1-5, with D possibly being TRBD1 (6 bases). Per the germline V gene, CDR1 is MNHEY and CDR2 is SMNVEV (reference sequence). V lost 8 bases and J lost 1, with 15 bases in between. The CDR3 runs 15 residues. The CDR3 coding sequence is TGTGCCAGCGGCTTAAACGGACAGAGCAATCAGCCCCAGCATTTT. This translates into CASGLNGQSNQPQHF.

This clonotype came up a few times. The rearrangement uses TRBV20-1 and TRBJ2-5, with 7 bases that match TRBD2. J lost 0 bases, V lost 4 bases, and 11 bases had no gene match. The V gene's germline CDR1 is DFQATT and CDR2 SNEGSKA (reference sequence). The CDR3 covers 16 residues. CDR3 protein: CSATDPGGRNQETQYF. For the CDR3, the DNA is TGCAGTGCTACTGACCCGGGGGGACGGAACCAAGAGACCCAGTACTTC.

The chain recombines TRBV6-2 or TRBV6-3 with TRBJ2-2; 7 positions match TRBD2. The junction had 7 bases not matched to a gene; V was cut back by 4 bases and J by 5 bases. CDR1 is MNHEY, CDR2 SVGEGT, per germline. The CDR3 loop spans 15 amino acids. DNA for the CDR3: TGTGCCAGCAGTTGGGAGGGAGTTATGACCGGGGAGCTGTTTTTT. Protein: CASSWEGVMTGELFF.

This clonotype appeared a few times. This chain joins TRBV27 and TRBJ2-1, with 11 nucleotides matching TRBD2. Losses at the gene ends were 6 bases for V and 1 base for J; bases not matched to a gene: 8. The CDR3 is 17 amino acids. Germline V lookup: CDR1 MNHEY, CDR2 SMNVEV (reference sequence). The CDR3 region is CASSPRLAGISYNEQFF. CDR3 DNA: TGTGCCAGCAGCCCTCGACTAGCGGGGATTTCCTACAATGAGCAGTTCTTC.